This T cell receptor beta chain was documented in a study of long-term antiretroviral therapy in people with HIV. The assay used was immunoSEQ (version v3.0), run at survey level. Profiling relied on immunoSEQ multiplex PCR, and the TCRdb table lists in-frame clones only, not all of them. The sample includes around 15,000 clones, about 80% of them seen just once. Every one of the participants with HIV received treatment in the United States. Concerning this clone itself: Other DNA variants within this sample encode the same CDR3.

The CDR3 sequence is 16 residues long. Germline values: CDR1 MGHRA, CDR2 YSYEKL. V lost 1 base to trimming and J lost 2 bases, with 12 bases between them. Sequenced material: unsorted PBMCs, taken 0.1 years after starting antiretroviral therapy. This receptor was obtained from a young man with HIV. This chain links TRBV4-1 with TRBJ1-5, with D perhaps TRBD1 (5 bases). The CDR3: CASSQVLGGGNQPQHF. The DNA of the CDR3 is TGCGCCAGCAGCCAAGTTCTTGGGGGGGGCAATCAGCCCCAGCATTTT.